This T cell receptor beta chain was captured by sequencing in a study of CD8 T cells in ankylosing spondylitis. Findings and limits, study-wide: Ankylosing spondylitis blood appeared to carry a characteristic TCR beta motif of roughly eight highly homologous variants.

CDR1 and CDR2 from the germline V gene are WSHSY and SAAADI. Trimming cost V 0 bases and J 2 bases, with 6 bases left between them. The CDR3 contains 14 residues. With respect to this clonotype: What it recognizes is unknown.

In making TCR beta libraries, quantitative 5'-RACE with molecular barcodes was used. One entry per CDR3 protein, called by TCRdb with MiXCR from the 5' RACE reads. The sample comprises about 90,000 distinct CDR3 sequences, around 8.3% of which are singletons, and about 30% rests with the top ten. The sequenced sample consisted of blood, either unsorted or a sorted T cell fraction (not recorded which). This chain links TRBV10-2 with TRBJ2-3; no firm D call. The sequence was collected from a male donor with ankylosing spondylitis. The CDR3 coding sequence is TGCGCCAGCAGTGAGTCGGACCCCACAGATACGCAGTATTTT. Amino acids: CASSESDPTDTQYF.